The 32 T cell receptor beta chains given below trace back to one sample, sequenced in a study of T cell changes during pregnancy in multiple sclerosis. Assay: immunoSEQ multiplex PCR; the TCRdb copy retains only in-frame clones and omits some. The sample lists 65,000 to 85,000 clones, 92% seen once, with about 0.27% in the top ten. The sequences come from CD4+ T cells from peripheral blood mononuclear cells, collected after pregnancy. Receptor source: a female donor with multiple sclerosis, enrolled in a pregnancy study.

The chain joins TRBV19 to TRBJ2-7; TRBD1 agrees at 9 bases. Trimming at V came to 4 bases and at J to 5 bases, leaving 9 bases not matched to a gene. This CDR3 spans 15 amino acids. CDR1 LNHDA and CDR2 SQIVND come from the germline V gene (reference sequence). CDR3 coding DNA: TGTGCCAGTAGTAGGAGGGGACAGGGTCGGGACGAGCAGTACTTC. Protein: CASSRRGQGRDEQYF. The whole variable domain, filled in from reference TRBV19 and TRBJ2-7, reads DGGITQSPKYLFRKEGQNVTLSCEQNLNHDAMYWYRQDPGQGLRLIYYSQIVNDFQKGDIAEGYSVSREKKESFPLTVTSAQKNPTAFYLCASSRRGQGRDEQYFGPGTRLTVT.

This clone was seen a single time. The chain carries TRBV11-2 and TRBJ2-5; TRBD2 is a possible D gene (5 bases). The length of the CDR3 is 13 residues. The V gene lost 3 bases and the J gene lost 5 bases, with 10 bases spanning the gap. Germline-derived CDR1 and CDR2 are SGHAT and FQNNGV. DNA of the CDR3: TGTGCCAGCAGCTTTGGCGGGCACGAGACCCAGTACTTC. The encoded protein is CASSFGGHETQYF.

The chain combines TRBV9 with TRBJ2-5; D may be TRBD1 (5 bases). V shed 4 bases and J shed 2 bases, with 12 bases lying between them. This CDR3 contains 14 residues. Per the germline V gene, CDR1 is SGDLS and CDR2 is YYNGEE. The CDR3 coding sequence is TGTGCCAGCAGCCCAACAGGATTTCAAGAGACCCAGTACTTC. It codes for CASSPTGFQETQYF.

The CDR3 loop is CASSHTDRRTYEQYF. CDR3 bases: TGCGCCAGCAGTCATACGGACAGGAGAACCTACGAGCAGTACTTC. V is TRBV23-1 and J is TRBJ2-7, with TRBD1 matching over 7 bases. TRBV23-1 belongs to the ORF category, with a function that is uncertain. The CDR3 is 15 amino acids. With 3 bases clipped from V and 2 bases from J, the junction kept 7 bases outside the gene matches.

The chain couples TRBV2 to TRBJ1-4; 7 bases agree with TRBD1. The V segment lost 5 bases and the J segment 7 bases; nucleotides outside the gene matches: 10. Germline assignment: CDR1 SNHLY and CDR2 FYNNEI. CDR3 size: 15 residues. The CDR3 region is CASSRTGEVGEKLFF. The CDR3 DNA reads TGTGCCAGCAGTAGAACAGGGGAAGTGGGTGAAAAACTGTTTTTT. Variable domain in full (rest from reference TRBV2 and TRBJ1-4): EPEVTQTPSHQVTQMGQEVILRCVPISNHLYFYWYRQILGQKVEFLVSFYNNEISEKSEIFDDQFSVERPDGSNFTLKIRSTKLEDSAMYFCASSRTGEVGEKLFFGSGTQLSVL.

The chain recombines TRBV30 with TRBJ1-1; 7 bases map to TRBD1. The CDR3 extends over 13 amino acids. V lost 8 bases, J lost 3 bases, and 9 bases stayed unmatched. Germline V gene lookup returns CDR1 GTSNPN and CDR2 SVGIG (reference sequence). The CDR3 region is CATIDRAYTEAFF. In DNA, the CDR3 is TGTGCCACGATCGACAGGGCTTACACTGAAGCTTTCTTT.

Only a few counts were recorded for this clone. The CDR3 bases are TGTGCCAGCAGCCCAAATGAGGGCCAGCCGTACTCCTACAATGAGCAGTTCTTC. Protein sequence: CASSPNEGQPYSYNEQFF. V is TRBV9 and J is TRBJ2-1, with D possibly matching TRBD2 (5 bases). The germline gives CDR1 SGDLS, CDR2 YYNGEE. Trimming shortened V by 4 bases and J by 0 bases, and 20 bases separated the two germline ends. The CDR3 spans 18 residues.

This rearrangement joins TRBV2 to TRBJ2-1, with 7 bases matching TRBD1. The V gene end was trimmed by 4 bases and the J gene end by 9 bases; junction bases not matched to a gene: 9. This CDR3 spans 14 amino acids. CDR1 SNHLY and CDR2 FYNNEI come from the germline V gene. CDR3 region: CASSVLQGQGEQFF. The CDR3 DNA reads as TGTGCCAGCAGTGTCCTACAGGGGCAGGGTGAGCAGTTCTTC.

This rearrangement joins TRBV6-5 to TRBJ2-1; 10 bases match TRBD2. The CDR3 is 15 residues long. With V trimmed by 5 bases and J by 5 bases, 6 bases remained unmatched. Germline-derived CDR1 and CDR2 are MNHEY and SVGAGI. The CDR3 spells CASSIGLAGDNEQFF. In DNA form, the CDR3 reads TGTGCCAGCAGTATCGGGCTAGCGGGAGACAATGAGCAGTTCTTC.

This chain connects TRBV7-8 to TRBJ2-1; a weak D match, TRBD2 (6 bases). CDR1 and CDR2 from the germline V gene are SGHVS and FQNEAQ. Trimming cost V 5 bases and J 10 bases, with 21 bases left between them. This CDR3 has 15 residues. The CDR3 sequence is CASSLLTRPLGEQFF. The CDR3 nucleotides read TGTGCCAGCAGCCTGTTGACTAGACCCCTCGGGGAGCAGTTCTTC.

V is TRBV6-1 and J is TRBJ2-5; 10 bases align to TRBD2. This CDR3 contains 16 residues. V lost 4 bases and J lost 0; bases outside the gene matches: 5. CDR1 and CDR2 from the germline V gene are MNHNS and SASEGT. The CDR3 region is CASSVSLAGDQETQYF. CDR3 sequence (DNA): TGTGCCAGCAGTGTTTCGCTAGCGGGGGACCAAGAGACCCAGTACTTC.

The rearrangement uses TRBV19 and TRBJ2-1; 9 positions agree with TRBD2. The V gene's germline CDR1 is LNHDA and CDR2 SQIVND (reference sequence). This CDR3 has 18 residues. Trimming at V came to 1 base and at J to 7 bases, leaving 14 bases not matched to a gene. The CDR3 here is CASSIVGIGLAGRNEQFF. The CDR3 bases are TGTGCCAGTAGTATAGTAGGGATCGGGCTAGCGGGGCGGAATGAGCAGTTCTTC.

This chain links TRBV2 with TRBJ2-5; perhaps TRBD2 as D (6 bases). This CDR3 region has 15 residues. Germline values: CDR1 SNHLY, CDR2 FYNNEI. Trimming took off 0 bases at V and 5 bases at J, with 13 bases between the two ends. The CDR3 spells CASSEATSRGETQYF. CDR3 DNA sequence: TGTGCCAGCAGTGAAGCAACCTCTCGGGGGGAGACCCAGTACTTC.

This chain uses TRBV7-3 with TRBJ2-7, with 7 bases that match TRBD1. The CDR3 extends over 14 amino acids. V shed 4 bases and J 2 bases; nucleotides not matched to a gene: 5. CDR1 and CDR2 from the germline V gene are SGHTA and FQGTGA. The CDR3 nucleotides are TGTGCCAGCAGCTGGCGACAGGGAGCCTACGAGCAGTACTTC. As protein: CASSWRQGAYEQYF.

The V call is TRBV9, the J call TRBJ2-1; TRBD2 is a possible D gene (6 bases). Germline CDR1 and CDR2: SGDLS and YYNGEE. The CDR3 spans 17 residues. Trimming removed 3 bases from V and 9 bases from J, with 25 bases in between. CDR3 DNA: TGTGCCAGCAGCGCAAGCCCGGGACTCCTGGCTGGGGGTGAGCAGTTCTTC. Its translation: CASSASPGLLAGGEQFF.

The chain carries TRBV6-6 and TRBJ1-1; a weak D match, TRBD1 (5 bases). Trimming took off 2 bases at V and 3 bases at J, with 10 bases between the two ends. Germline CDR1 reads MNHNY; CDR2 reads SVGAGI (reference sequence). The CDR3 consists of 14 residues. The CDR3 nucleotides are TGTGCCAGCAGTTACGCAGGGCAAGACACTGAAGCTTTCTTT. Its protein is CASSYAGQDTEAFF.

The DNA of the CDR3 is TGTGCCAGCAGTGAGAGATTGGGGGCAGGGCGGGTGTTTGAGCAGTTCTTC. Translating it yields CASSERLGAGRVFEQFF. This chain links TRBV2 with TRBJ2-1; D might be TRBD1 (6 bases). Germline CDR1 SNHLY, CDR2 FYNNEI. V was pared by 3 bases and J by 9 bases, with 24 bases between. The CDR3 loop spans 17 amino acids.

The chain carries TRBV6-1 and TRBJ1-2, with D possibly matching TRBD1 (6 bases). The V and J ends lost 4 bases and 0 bases respectively, with 9 bases between them. CDR1 is MNHNS, CDR2 SASEGT, per germline. The CDR3 contains 14 residues. The CDR3 here is CASSARQANYGYTF. The CDR3 coding sequence is TGTGCCAGCAGTGCCCGACAGGCTAACTATGGCTACACCTTC.

This chain joins TRBV5-4 and TRBJ1-2; the match to TRBD1 covers 9 bases. CDR1 and CDR2 from the germline V gene are SGHNT and YYREEE (reference sequence). CDR3 length: 14 residues. J was trimmed by 2 bases and V by 3 bases; bases with no gene match: 2. DNA for the CDR3: TGTGCCAGCAGCTACGGACAGGGGAACTATGGCTACACCTTC. It codes for CASSYGQGNYGYTF.

The chain links TRBV21-1 to TRBJ1-1; the table gives TRBD1 as D, unverified against the DNA. TRBV21-1 is noted as a pseudogene. This CDR3 has 16 amino acids. The CDR3 coding sequence is TGTGCCAGCAGCAAATTTCGGGAACAGGGTAACACTGAAGCTTTCTTT. This gives the protein CASSKFREQGNTEAFF.

The chain carries TRBV7-9 and TRBJ2-3, with a possible D match to TRBD1 (6 bases). There are 15 residues in the CDR3. V was clipped by 5 bases and J by 3 bases, with 15 bases between them. Germline values: CDR1 SEHNR, CDR2 FQNEAQ (reference sequence). CDR3 in amino acids: CASSLILRGTDTQYF. CDR3 sequence (DNA): TGTGCCAGCAGCCTTATTTTGAGGGGGACAGATACGCAGTATTTT.

This clone has just a few counts. The rearrangement links TRBV19 to TRBJ1-5; D is unresolved. Trimming shortened V by 3 bases and J by 0 bases, and 6 bases separated the two germline ends. CDR1 and CDR2 from the germline V gene are LNHDA and SQIVND (reference sequence). This CDR3 spans 14 amino acids. CDR3 residues: CASSMADSNQPQHF. CDR3 in DNA: TGTGCCAGTAGTATGGCAGATAGCAATCAGCCCCAGCATTTT.

The V call is TRBV27, the J call TRBJ1-1, with D perhaps TRBD1 (6 bases). Germline values: CDR1 MNHEY, CDR2 SMNVEV (reference sequence). The CDR3 length is 13 residues. V was shortened by 8 bases and J by 4 bases, with 14 bases between the two germline ends. The CDR3 is CASAFRGATEAFF. CDR3 DNA sequence: TGTGCCAGCGCGTTCAGGGGTGCCACTGAAGCTTTCTTT.

In nucleotides, the CDR3 is TGTGCCAGCAGCCTGGTGGGGACAAGAGTGGGCACAGATACGCAGTATTTT. Amino acids: CASSLVGTRVGTDTQYF. The chain uses TRBV5-4 and TRBJ2-3, with D possibly matching TRBD1 (6 bases). The CDR3 is 17 residues long. The germline V and J ends were trimmed by 4 bases and 1 base, with 19 bases remaining between them. Germline CDR1 and CDR2: SGHNT and YYREEE (reference sequence).

The chain combines TRBV5-4 with TRBJ2-7; D might be TRBD1 (5 bases). The germline V gene encodes CDR1 SGHNT and CDR2 YYREEE (reference sequence). Trimming pared 0 bases from V and 6 bases from J, leaving 13 bases between. This CDR3 is 14 amino acids long. The CDR3 DNA follows: TGTGCCAGCAGCTTGGGCGGCAGGGCTTCCGAGCAGTACTTC. Amino acids: CASSLGGRASEQYF.

This clone was seen a handful of times. This rearrangement joins TRBV5-1 to TRBJ2-7; 7 bases map to TRBD1. V lost 4 bases and J lost 2; bases outside the gene matches: 9. CDR3 length: 15 amino acids. Germline values: CDR1 SGHRS, CDR2 YFSETQ. CDR3 loop: CASSGTGTVAYEQYF. The CDR3 DNA reads as TGCGCCAGCAGCGGAACCGGGACAGTGGCCTACGAGCAGTACTTC.

This chain connects TRBV2 to TRBJ1-1, with TRBD1 as a possible D gene (6 bases). Per germline, CDR1 SNHLY and CDR2 FYNNEI. The CDR3 sequence is 13 residues long. V was cut by 6 bases and J by 7 bases, with 15 bases left in between. The CDR3 sequence: CASRTDSGNEAFF. In DNA form, the CDR3 reads TGTGCCAGCAGGACGGACAGCGGGAATGAAGCTTTCTTT.

The chain recombines TRBV2 with TRBJ2-1; 12 bases line up with TRBD2. Germline V gene sequence: CDR1 SNHLY, CDR2 FYNNEI. The CDR3 is 17 residues long. Trimming at V came to 6 bases and at J to 8 bases, leaving 14 bases not matched to a gene. The CDR3 protein is CASRRLAGGRLEDEQFF. In nucleotides, the CDR3 is TGTGCCAGCAGACGGCTAGCGGGAGGGCGACTAGAGGATGAGCAGTTCTTC.

This rearrangement joins TRBV11-2 to TRBJ1-1; the D is unclear. This CDR3 is built from 15 residues. CDR1 SGHAT and CDR2 FQNNGV come from the germline V gene. V dropped 0 bases and J dropped 1 base, with 9 bases sitting between them. This chain's CDR3 is CASSLDGRGNTEAFF. The CDR3 bases are TGTGCCAGCAGCTTAGATGGTCGGGGGAACACTGAAGCTTTCTTT.

The chain is built from TRBV13 and TRBJ1-1, with 9 bases that match TRBD1. Germline V CDR1 and CDR2: PRHDT, FYEKMQ (reference sequence). V gave up 4 bases and J gave up 5 bases; unmatched junction bases: 14. CDR3 length equals 17 residues. The CDR3 DNA reads as TGTGCCAGCAGCTACACAGGGGGCATCCAAAGGAGGACTGAAGCTTTCTTT. Translation gives CASSYTGGIQRRTEAFF.

This chain uses TRBV5-1 with TRBJ2-3, with D perhaps TRBD1 (5 bases). Trimming left V 1 base short and J 0 bases short, with 9 bases between. CDR1 SGHRS and CDR2 YFSETQ come from the germline V gene. This CDR3 contains 15 residues. CDR3: CASSLWGRSTDTQYF. CDR3 nucleotide sequence: TGCGCCAGCAGCTTGTGGGGCAGGAGCACAGATACGCAGTATTTT.

In this sample, this clone turned up once. V usage is TRBV4-2 and J usage is TRBJ1-3, with D tentatively TRBD1 (5 bases). CDR3 length: 17 residues. Germline CDR1 and CDR2: LGHNA and YNFKEQ. The V end lost 0 bases, the J end lost 0 bases, and 12 bases lay between the germline ends. The CDR3: CASSQDRGGDSGNTIYF. The CDR3, as DNA: TGTGCCAGCAGCCAAGATAGGGGTGGGGACTCTGGAAACACCATATATTTT.